Below are 17 T cell receptor beta chains sequenced from a single sample in a study of T cell clonotyping in hematopoietic cell transplantation. Here immunoSEQ multiplex PCR was the method, and the copy in TCRdb shows in-frame clones only, minus some. The table includes more than 7,000 clones, approximately 88% detected once. The sequencing here drew on PBMCs, taken 100 days after allogeneic stem cell transplant. The receptor source for this set is a young adult male patient who had an allogeneic stem cell transplant from a related donor, so the T cells may come from the graft donor. Some clones in this sample may be carry-over from other donors' samples.

This clone has a handful of counts. This rearrangement joins TRBV5-4 to TRBJ1-2; a weak D match, TRBD1 (5 bases). V dropped 0 bases and J dropped 0 bases, with 6 bases sitting between them. CDR1 is SGHNT, CDR2 YYREEE, per germline (reference sequence). This CDR3 contains 14 residues. The CDR3 nucleotides read TGTGCCAGCAGCTTGGGGGGACCTAACTATGGCTACACCTTC. Its protein is CASSLGGPNYGYTF.

This chain joins TRBV11-2 and TRBJ2-5; D remains ambiguous. The CDR3 covers 14 residues. Per the germline V gene, CDR1 is SGHAT and CDR2 is FQNNGV. Trimming took off 1 base at V and 4 bases at J, with 10 bases between the two ends. The CDR3 protein is CASSLVGGLETQYF. Here the CDR3 DNA reads TGTGCCAGCAGCTTAGTCGGTGGGTTAGAGACCCAGTACTTC.

The chain carries TRBV6-5 and TRBJ2-1; a weak D match, TRBD2 (5 bases). CDR1 and CDR2 from the germline V gene are MNHEY and SVGAGI. CDR3 size: 13 residues. V gave up 0 bases and J gave up 9 bases, with 9 bases separating them. CDR3 residues: CASSYSSGGEQFF. The CDR3 region has the DNA TGTGCCAGCAGTTACTCGAGCGGTGGTGAGCAGTTCTTC.

This sequence joins TRBV18 and TRBJ2-3; no clear D gene. Trimming removed 2 bases at V and 5 bases at J, with 5 bases between. Germline V gene lookup returns CDR1 KGHSH and CDR2 LQKENI. There are 12 residues in the CDR3. The CDR3 here is CASSPEGDTQYF. In nucleotides, the CDR3 is TGTGCCAGCTCACCAGAAGGAGATACGCAGTATTTT.

The V gene is TRBV5-1, the J gene TRBJ1-4; TRBD1 is a possible D gene (5 bases). This CDR3 is built from 13 residues. Trimming cost V 3 bases and J 4 bases, with 7 bases left between them. The V gene's germline CDR1 is SGHRS and CDR2 YFSETQ. This CDR3 is CASSWGVNEKLFF. The CDR3 region has the DNA TGCGCCAGCAGCTGGGGGGTTAATGAAAAACTGTTTTTT.

V usage is TRBV7-2 and J usage is TRBJ2-1; TRBD2 agrees at 7 bases. Per germline, CDR1 SGHTA and CDR2 FQGNSA. CDR3 length equals 16 residues. V lost 0 bases to trimming and J lost 5 bases; unmatched junction nucleotides: 7. Here the CDR3 DNA reads TGTGCCAGCAGCTTAGCGGTTTCTAGCGGCAACAATGAGCAGTTCTTC. Translation gives CASSLAVSSGNNEQFF.

The count of this clone is one. The rearrangement links TRBV30 to TRBJ2-2; D is unresolved. Trimming removed 2 bases at V and 4 bases at J, with 8 bases between. Germline CDR1 is GTSNPN and CDR2 is SVGIG (reference sequence). The CDR3 spans 13 residues. The CDR3 bases are TGTGCCTGGAGTCGAAGGGCCACCGGGGAGCTGTTTTTT. It is translated as CAWSRRATGELFF.

The chain couples TRBV19 to TRBJ1-1, with unresolved D. This CDR3 comprises 14 residues. Germline CDR1 and CDR2: LNHDA and SQIVND (reference sequence). Deletions cut 3 bases from V and 1 base from J, with 9 bases between. CDR3 bases: TGTGCCAGTAGTATGAGGGCGGCGAACACTGAAGCTTTCTTT. This codes for CASSMRAANTEAFF.

J is TRBJ2-5 and V is TRBV6-6, with D perhaps TRBD1 or TRBD2 (6 bases each). This CDR3 is built from 13 residues. Trimming removed 6 bases from V and 5 bases from J, with 13 bases in between. Germline V gene sequence: CDR1 MNHNY, CDR2 SVGAGI (reference sequence). DNA of the CDR3: TGTGCCAGCAGCTTCCGAGGGGGGGAGACCCAGTACTTC. It specifies CASSFRGGETQYF.

The table lists this clone with a few counts. V gene TRBV5-1 combines with J gene TRBJ1-3, with D possibly matching TRBD1 (6 bases). V lost 4 bases and J 0 bases, leaving 14 bases between the germline ends. CDR1 and CDR2 (germline): SGHRS, YFSETQ. This CDR3 region has 16 residues. The CDR3 loop reads CASSVGQLISGNTIYF. CDR3 in DNA: TGCGCCAGCAGCGTCGGACAGCTAATCTCTGGAAACACCATATATTTT.

The rearrangement links TRBV4-1 to TRBJ1-1; D may be TRBD1 (5 bases). The CDR3 loop spans 14 amino acids. The V gene's germline CDR1 is MGHRA and CDR2 YSYEKL. V shed 2 bases and J shed 7 bases, with 14 bases lying between them. The CDR3 here is CASSQSQGRGEAFF. Here the CDR3 DNA reads TGCGCCAGCAGCCAATCCCAGGGTAGGGGTGAAGCTTTCTTT.

The J gene is TRBJ2-3, the V gene TRBV9; no firm D call. The CDR3 is 14 residues long. The germline V and J ends were trimmed by 0 bases and 2 bases, with 7 bases remaining between them. Looked up from germline, CDR1 is SGDLS and CDR2 is YYNGEE. CDR3 loop: CASSVVRDTDTQYF. The CDR3 coding sequence is TGTGCCAGCAGCGTAGTAAGAGACACAGATACGCAGTATTTT.

The V and J genes are TRBV30 and TRBJ2-7; TRBD2 aligns across 14 bases. The CDR3 sequence is 16 residues long. V was pared by 3 bases and J by 3 bases, with 7 bases of the junction left unmatched. CDR1 is GTSNPN and CDR2 is SVGIG in the germline V gene (reference sequence). DNA for the CDR3: TGTGCCTGGAGGGGGGGACTAGCGGGAGACCACTACGAGCAGTACGTC. Protein sequence: CAWRGGLAGDHYEQYV.

V is TRBV4-1 and J is TRBJ2-7; either TRBD1 or TRBD2 may fit D (5 bases each). The V gene lost 2 bases and the J gene lost 2 bases, with 10 bases spanning the gap. Germline-derived CDR1 and CDR2 are MGHRA and YSYEKL. This CDR3 has 14 amino acids. This chain's CDR3 is CASSQHRDAYEQYV. The CDR3 DNA follows: TGCGCCAGCAGCCAACATAGGGACGCCTACGAGCAGTACGTC.

The chain couples TRBV6-6 to TRBJ1-1; no clear D. The CDR3 length is 15 residues. V lost 3 bases, J lost 2 bases, and 13 bases lay in between. Germline V CDR1 and CDR2: MNHNY, SVGAGI (reference sequence). This CDR3 is CASSYSTLRNTEAFF. Written as DNA, the CDR3 is TGTGCCAGCAGTTATTCAACACTGAGAAACACTGAAGCTTTCTTT.

The V and J genes are TRBV11-3 and TRBJ1-1; D is unresolved. Germline CDR1 reads SGHNT; CDR2 reads YENEEA. The V gene lost 3 bases and the J gene lost 1 base, with 12 bases spanning the gap. The CDR3 consists of 15 residues. CDR3 DNA sequence: TGTGCCAGCAGCTTCACTGGAGGCCAGAACACTGAAGCTTTCTTT. Amino acids: CASSFTGGQNTEAFF. The entire variable domain, with the rest obtained from reference TRBV11-3 and TRBJ1-1, is as follows: EAGVVQSPRYKIIEKKQPVAFWCNPISGHNTLYWYLQNLGQGPELLIRYENEEAVDDSQLPKDRFSAERLKGVDSTLKIQPAELGDSAVYLCASSFTGGQNTEAFFGQGTRLTVV.

This chain links TRBV7-2 with TRBJ2-3, with TRBD2 matching over 9 bases. Germline CDR1 and CDR2: SGHTA and FQGNSA. After removal of 5 bases from V and 4 bases from J, the junction contained 4 bases not matched to a gene. The CDR3 length is 14 residues. The CDR3 coding sequence is TGTGCCAGCAGCCTTAGCGGGAGTTCAGATACGCAGTATTTT. Protein sequence: CASSLSGSSDTQYF.